The 15 T cell receptor beta chains given below trace back to one sample, sequenced in a study of blood T cell repertoires in COVID-19. TCRdb keeps only in-frame clones here, not all; method: immunoSEQ multiplex PCR. The sample carries 250,000 to 300,000 clones, about four fifths recorded once. The material sequenced was PBMCs or T cells enriched from blood (not recorded which). Receptor source: a man aged 40-49 years who had been exposed to COVID-19.

This chain connects TRBV7-3 to TRBJ2-2; a weak D match, TRBD2 (5 bases). The V end lost 5 bases, the J end lost 1 base, and 11 bases lay between the germline ends. There are 15 residues in the CDR3. Germline assignment: CDR1 SGHTA and CDR2 FQGTGA. The CDR3 nucleotides are TGTGCCAGCAGCGCGGACGGGATGAACACCGGGGAGCTGTTTTTT. This encodes CASSADGMNTGELFF.

CDR3: CSASSRKTGGDYGYTF. CDR3 in DNA: TGCAGTGCTAGTTCAAGAAAAACGGGGGGGGACTATGGCTACACCTTC. This chain links TRBV20-1 with TRBJ1-2, with D possibly being TRBD1 (5 bases). Germline assignment: CDR1 DFQATT and CDR2 SNEGSKA (reference sequence). V was pared by 3 bases and J by 3 bases, with 20 bases between. CDR3 length equals 16 residues.

In this sample, this clone turned up a few times. The V and J genes are TRBV5-6 and TRBJ2-1; D possibly corresponds to TRBD2 (6 bases). Germline-derived CDR1 and CDR2 are SGHDT and YYEEEE. V was trimmed by 5 bases and J by 2 bases, leaving 14 bases between them. This CDR3 comprises 15 residues. The CDR3 DNA reads as TGTGCCAGCAGGGCGGGGAGTCGGCCCTACAATGAGCAGTTCTTC. Protein sequence: CASRAGSRPYNEQFF.

The V gene is TRBV5-1, the J gene TRBJ2-1; a possible D gene is TRBD2 (6 bases). The CDR3 consists of 14 residues. V dropped 6 bases and J dropped 5 bases, with 15 bases sitting between them. Germline loops: CDR1 SGHRS, CDR2 YFSETQ. This CDR3 reads CASTPDERDNEQFF. CDR3 nucleotide sequence: TGCGCCAGCACCCCGGACGAGCGGGACAATGAGCAGTTCTTC.

J is TRBJ1-6 and V is TRBV6-5; D perhaps matches TRBD1 (5 bases). The germline V gene has CDR1 MNHEY and CDR2 SVGAGI. V lost 4 bases, J lost 2 bases, and 6 bases lay in between. CDR3 length equals 14 residues. The CDR3 DNA reads TGTGCCAGCAGTTTGACAGCCTATAATTCACCCCTCCACTTT. Translated, it gives CASSLTAYNSPLHF.

The gene calls are TRBV9 and TRBJ2-3; 11 bases line up with TRBD2. This CDR3 is built from 18 residues. Germline assignment: CDR1 SGDLS and CDR2 YYNGEE. J lost 2 bases, V lost 4 bases, and 12 bases had no gene match. The CDR3 DNA reads TGTGCCAGCAGCCGACAGAGACTAGCGGGAACCTCCACAGATACGCAGTATTTT. Translated: CASSRQRLAGTSTDTQYF.

The CDR3 DNA is TGTGCCAGTAGTATAGGAACACAGGGGAGATCACCCCTCCACTTT. Residues: CASSIGTQGRSPLHF. The J gene is TRBJ1-6, the V gene TRBV19, with TRBD1 matching 7 bases. The CDR3 length is 15 residues. Trimming took 1 base from V and 10 from J; bases not matched to a gene: 7. Germline values: CDR1 LNHDA, CDR2 SQIVND (reference sequence).

The chain links TRBV2 to TRBJ1-1; D gene ambiguous. Trimming removed 6 bases from V and 0 bases from J, with 11 bases in between. The CDR3 has 14 amino acids. Germline V lookup: CDR1 SNHLY, CDR2 FYNNEI. The CDR3 coding sequence is TGTGCCAGCAGGCTGGGAGGTCTGAACACTGAAGCTTTCTTT. Protein sequence: CASRLGGLNTEAFF. Full variable domain (outside the CDR3, taken from reference TRBV2 and TRBJ1-1): EPEVTQTPSHQVTQMGQEVILRCVPISNHLYFYWYRQILGQKVEFLVSFYNNEISEKSEIFDDQFSVERPDGSNFTLKIRSTKLEDSAMYFCASRLGGLNTEAFFGQGTRLTVV.

The chain couples TRBV18 to TRBJ1-1, with no clear D. The CDR3 has 12 amino acids. Trimming shortened V by 0 bases and J by 6 bases, and 5 bases separated the two germline ends. Germline assignment: CDR1 KGHSH and CDR2 LQKENI. CDR3 sequence: CASSPPRAEAFF. The CDR3 DNA follows: TGTGCCAGCTCACCACCCCGGGCTGAAGCTTTCTTT.

The J gene is TRBJ2-1, the V gene TRBV10-1; the match to TRBD1 covers 11 bases. CDR3 size: 16 residues. Unmatched junction bases numbered 5, after V lost 4 bases and J lost 3 bases. Germline CDR1 is WNHNN and CDR2 is SYGVQD (reference sequence). CDR3 residues: CASSGPGQGVYNEQFF. CDR3 coding DNA: TGCGCCAGCAGTGGACCGGGACAGGGGGTCTACAATGAGCAGTTCTTC.

V gene TRBV5-4 combines with J gene TRBJ2-5; D perhaps matches TRBD1 (5 bases). The CDR3 consists of 18 residues. Per the germline V gene, CDR1 is SGHNT and CDR2 is YYREEE (reference sequence). Trimming took 0 bases from V and 5 from J, leaving 23 bases between them. The CDR3 protein is CASSLGWKKDKPLETQYF. The CDR3 DNA is TGTGCCAGCAGCTTGGGTTGGAAGAAGGACAAGCCGTTGGAGACCCAGTACTTC.

The CDR3: CASSQEARGGYEQYF. The CDR3 nucleotides are TGTGCCAGCAGCCAAGAGGCCAGGGGAGGGTACGAGCAGTACTTC. The V call is TRBV3-1 (or the pseudogene TRBV3-2), the J call TRBJ2-7; a possible D gene is TRBD2 (7 bases). Germline V lookup: CDR1 LGHDT, CDR2 YNNKEL (reference sequence). CDR3 length equals 15 residues. V was clipped by 0 bases and J by 4 bases, with 13 bases between them.

V and J are TRBV5-1 and TRBJ2-1; 11 bases line up with TRBD1. This CDR3 region has 14 residues. V shed 4 bases and J 9 bases; nucleotides not matched to a gene: 6. The germline CDR1 and CDR2 sequences are SGHRS and YFSETQ. CDR3 residues: CASSAGQGAGEQFF. The CDR3 DNA reads as TGCGCCAGCAGCGCAGGACAGGGGGCGGGTGAGCAGTTCTTC.

This clone is deemed medium-sized. The chain links TRBV15 to TRBJ2-7; D is perhaps TRBD1 (7 bases). This CDR3 is built from 13 residues. Trimming took 0 bases from V and 9 from J, leaving 12 bases between them. Germline V lookup: CDR1 LNHNV, CDR2 YYDKDF (reference sequence). The CDR3 DNA reads TGTGCCACCAGCAGAGATCAGGGGGGCGGGCAGTACTTC. Residues: CATSRDQGGGQYF.

The rearrangement joins TRBV9 to TRBJ1-2, with 7 nucleotides matching TRBD1. V shed 0 bases and J 4 bases; nucleotides not matched to a gene: 0. The CDR3 loop spans 13 amino acids. The germline V gene has CDR1 SGDLS and CDR2 YYNGEE. The CDR3 loop is CASSVAGGYGYTF. The CDR3 coding sequence is TGTGCCAGCAGCGTAGCAGGGGGCTATGGCTACACCTTC.